This record concerns one T cell receptor beta chain sequence. Its antigen is as yet unknown. Extracted from the samples, RNA was reverse transcribed into cDNA to serve as the sequencing template. The protocol was immunoSEQ multiplex PCR, while the TCRdb copy is restricted to in-frame clones and leaves out a portion. The repertoire holds over 50,000 clones, with around 49% as singletons. The data are from a study of CD8+ T cells in alopecia areata. Study results and caveats: Against the mouse data, patients shared TCRs less clearly, possibly for HLA reasons.

The CDR3 has 11 residues. The chain has TRBV1 and TRBJ2-5; TRBD2 is the table's D call, not checked against the DNA. TRBV1 is noted as a pseudogene. This sequence originates from a human donor with alopecia areata. The input for sequencing was CD8+ T cells sorted from blood, taken at week 0. This CDR3 reads CTSSQREFKYF. The CDR3 DNA follows: TGCACCAGCAGCCAACGGGAATTTAAGTACTTC.